This TCR beta chain is drawn from a study of Ad26.COV2.S vaccination and SARS-CoV-2 variants. In the study overall: Intramuscular Ad26.COV2.S doses were given once or twice, 56 days apart. Study conclusions and caveats: Vaccine recipients and placebo recipients showed similar non-spike TCR breadth.

Comment on this clone: The antigen is undetermined.

This sample's treatment: over 15 received Ad26.COV2.S at low or high dose, single or two shots; 5 received placebo; per-sample allocation not given. The samples were gathered on day 63 after the first injection of vaccine or placebo. The CDR3 length is 13 residues. Germline CDR1 reads KGHSH; CDR2 reads LQKENI. V gave up 6 bases and J gave up 6 bases; unmatched junction bases: 8. The table came from immunoSEQ multiplex PCR; TCRdb's copy has only in-frame clones and leaves some out. The sample includes about 330,000 clones, roughly 88% seen only once; the top ten take over 5%. This rearrangement joins TRBV18 to TRBJ2-7, with 7 bases matching TRBD1. The TCR originated in a person between 18 and 59 years old who received the Ad26.COV2.S COVID-19 vaccine or a placebo. The sample was peripheral blood, taken in a trial of Ad26.COV2.S vaccine versus placebo. Written as DNA, the CDR3 is TGTGCCAGCTCGGACCAGGGGGTCAGCGAGCAGTACTTC. This encodes CASSDQGVSEQYF.